Listed below are T cell receptor beta chains from one sample, sequenced in a study of T-cell memory formation after mild COVID-19. In TCRdb, the 5' RACE reads were re-called with MiXCR into one record per CDR3 protein. The sample records about 350,000 distinct CDR3 sequences, 13% to 15% being singletons. Sequenced: PBMCs or a T cell subset sorted from them (not recorded which). The receptors originated from a man in his late teens or twenties who had mild COVID-19 (a few samples of this study predate the infection). Cell type and time point are not known. Both conserved end residues are part of each CDR3. A D gene is named only where the DNA matches it firmly. Clone size is given for some rows only: seen once, a few or many times, or a class if the clone is expanded.

v_call	clone_size	d_call	j_call	cdr3_aa	cdr3_nt
TRBV6-2/TRBV6-3	few	.	TRBJ1-1	CASSYREMNTEAFF	TGTGCCAGCAGTTACAGAGAAATGAACACTGAAGCTTTCTTT
TRBV20-1	many	TRBD2	TRBJ2-3	CSARRGGPTDTQYF	TGCAGTGCTAGACGGGGGGGACCCACAGATACGCAGTATTTT
TRBV6-5	few	.	TRBJ2-1	CASSYGGSSYNEQFF	TGTGCCAGCAGTTACGGGGGGAGCTCCTACAATGAGCAGTTCTTC
TRBV20-1	.	.	TRBJ2-7	CSARSDSEQYF	TGCAGTGCTAGATCGGATAGCGAGCAGTACTTC
TRBV6-4	.	TRBD1	TRBJ2-7	CASSDSDRGEQYF	TGTGCCAGCAGTGACTCGGACAGGGGCGAGCAGTACTTC
TRBV6-6	.	.	TRBJ1-2	CASSYRGGDGYTF	TGTGCCAGCAGCTACCGGGGGGGAGACGGCTACACCTTC
TRBV5-1	.	.	TRBJ2-5	CASSRRTGGGTQYF	TGCGCCAGCAGTAGGCGCACAGGCGGAGGGACCCAGTACTTC
TRBV7-9	many	TRBD1	TRBJ1-1	CASSRQGAEAFF	TGTGCCAGCAGCCGGCAGGGGGCCGAAGCTTTCTTT
TRBV12-3/TRBV12-4	.	.	TRBJ2-1	CASSFVPGEMEEQFF	TGTGCCAGCAGTTTCGTCCCAGGGGAAATGGAAGAGCAGTTCTTC
TRBV6-2/TRBV6-3	few	.	TRBJ2-1	CASRRDGGNEQFF	TGTGCCAGCAGAAGGGACGGCGGCAATGAGCAGTTCTTC
TRBV20-1	.	.	TRBJ1-3	CSARVGRSSGNTIYF	TGCAGTGCTAGAGTTGGCAGATCCTCTGGAAACACCATATATTTT
TRBV20-1	many	.	TRBJ2-1	CSAIGPKTYNEQFF	TGCAGTGCTATTGGACCGAAAACTTACAATGAGCAGTTCTTC
TRBV20-1	few	.	TRBJ1-6	CSASRDDNSPLHF	TGCAGTGCTTCCCGGGACGACAATTCACCCCTCCACTTT
TRBV12-3/TRBV12-4	.	.	TRBJ2-3	CASSSFRGWSTDTQYF	TGTGCCAGCAGTTCCTTCAGAGGGTGGAGCACAGATACGCAGTATTTT
TRBV7-6	.	TRBD2	TRBJ2-3	CASSRPSGGERTDTQYF	TGTGCCAGCAGCCGACCTAGCGGGGGGGAACGCACAGATACGCAGTATTTT
TRBV12-3/TRBV12-4	few	TRBD2	TRBJ2-1	CASSSLAGGSSEQFF	TGTGCCAGCAGTTCTCTAGCGGGGGGTTCGAGTGAGCAGTTCTTC
TRBV9	.	TRBD2	TRBJ2-3	CASSETSGKSDTQYF	TGTGCCAGCAGCGAGACTAGCGGTAAATCGGATACGCAGTATTTT
TRBV5-1	few	.	TRBJ1-1	CASSLGPTVNTEAFF	TGCGCCAGCAGCTTGGGACCAACAGTGAACACTGAAGCTTTCTTT
TRBV6-1	many	TRBD2	TRBJ2-1	CASSGLAGGYNEQFF	TGTGCCAGCAGTGGACTAGCGGGGGGCTACAATGAGCAGTTCTTC
TRBV20-1	.	.	TRBJ1-5	CSASSGVSNQPQHF	TGCAGTGCTAGTTCTGGTGTTAGCAATCAGCCCCAGCATTTT
TRBV5-1	few	TRBD1	TRBJ1-3	CASSLGHGTGSGNTIYF	TGCGCCAGCAGCTTGGGCCACGGGACAGGCTCTGGAAACACCATATATTTT
TRBV5-1	.	.	TRBJ1-5	CASSLTAGYSNQPQHF	TGCGCCAGCAGCTTGACAGCCGGGTATAGCAATCAGCCCCAGCATTTT
TRBV5-1	.	.	TRBJ1-1	CASSKRQDTEAFF	TGCGCCAGCAGCAAGCGACAGGACACTGAAGCTTTCTTT
TRBV7-2	few	TRBD1	TRBJ1-4	CASSLQDRVAEKLFF	TGTGCCAGCAGCCTACAGGACAGGGTGGCTGAAAAACTGTTTTTT
TRBV5-1	.	TRBD2	TRBJ2-1	CASSLAPAGGWNEQFF	TGCGCCAGCAGCTTGGCCCCAGCGGGGGGGTGGAATGAGCAGTTCTTC
TRBV30	.	.	TRBJ2-1	CAWSSSSERNEQFF	TGTGCCTGGTCCTCGAGTAGCGAACGGAATGAGCAGTTCTTC
TRBV12-3/TRBV12-4	.	TRBD1	TRBJ2-5	CASRPLTGGLGQETQYF	TGTGCCAGCAGACCCCTGACAGGGGGTTTAGGCCAAGAGACCCAGTACTTC
TRBV7-9	few	.	TRBJ1-4	CASSLDTFGAGEKLFF	TGTGCCAGCAGCTTAGACACTTTTGGGGCCGGGGAAAAACTGTTTTTT
TRBV5-1	few	.	TRBJ1-2	CASSSGESNYGYTF	TGCGCCAGCAGCTCGGGAGAGTCTAACTATGGCTACACCTTC
TRBV6-2/TRBV6-3	few	.	TRBJ2-3	CASSYPGPGITDTQYF	TGTGCCAGCAGTTACCCGGGTCCGGGGATCACAGATACGCAGTATTTT
TRBV18	.	TRBD1	TRBJ1-6	CASSPTTGVQGSPLNF	TGTGCCAGCTCACCAACCACAGGGGTACAGGGCTCACCCCTCAACTTT
TRBV11-2	.	TRBD1	TRBJ2-7	CASSYAGTGTTYEQYF	TGTGCCAGCAGCTATGCCGGGACAGGTACTACCTACGAGCAGTACTTC
TRBV11-2	few	.	TRBJ2-7	CASSSHTGLEQYF	TGTGCCAGCAGTTCACATACAGGGCTCGAGCAGTACTTC
TRBV29-1	few	.	TRBJ1-2	CSVADRAYGYTF	TGCAGCGTGGCGGACAGAGCCTATGGCTACACCTTC
TRBV15	few	.	TRBJ2-5	CATSSAGRETQYF	TGTGCCACCAGCAGCGCAGGGCGCGAGACCCAGTACTTC
TRBV6-2/TRBV6-3	few	TRBD1	TRBJ2-4	CASSPKGDRDRHIQYF	TGTGCCAGCAGCCCGAAAGGGGACCGGGACAGACACATTCAGTACTTC
TRBV5-1	.	.	TRBJ1-5	CASSLWSGENQPQHF	TGCGCCAGCAGCTTATGGTCGGGGGAAAATCAGCCCCAGCATTTT
TRBV12-3/TRBV12-4	.	.	TRBJ2-1	CAGAVKGNEQFF	TGTGCCGGCGCCGTGAAGGGCAATGAGCAGTTCTTC
TRBV9	.	TRBD2	TRBJ2-1	CASSVGVGLVLGNEQFF	TGTGCCAGCAGCGTAGGGGTGGGACTAGTCCTGGGCAATGAGCAGTTCTTC
TRBV7-9	.	.	TRBJ1-2	CASSSSLRVGGYTF	TGTGCCAGCAGCTCCTCATTACGGGTGGGTGGCTACACCTTC
TRBV11-3	.	.	TRBJ1-1	CASSSSRDSEAFF	TGTGCCAGCAGCTCAAGCCGGGACTCCGAAGCTTTCTTT
TRBV25-1	.	.	TRBJ1-1	CASSPFGNTEAFF	TGTGCCAGCAGTCCTTTTGGGAACACTGAAGCTTTCTTT
TRBV4-3	.	.	TRBJ2-2	CASSQGFRNANTGELFF	TGCGCCAGCAGCCAAGGATTTAGGAACGCGAACACCGGGGAGCTGTTTTTT
TRBV4-2	many	TRBD1	TRBJ2-3	CASSHEQGARSDTQYF	TGTGCCAGCAGCCATGAACAGGGGGCGCGATCAGATACGCAGTATTTT
TRBV7-2	many	.	TRBJ1-3	CASSLSGAGNTIYF	TGTGCCAGCAGCTTGTCGGGGGCTGGAAACACCATATATTTT
TRBV10-3	.	TRBD1	TRBJ1-2	CATGQDYGYTF	TGTGCCACCGGACAGGACTATGGCTACACCTTC